This passage covers 12 T cell receptor beta chains from one sample sequenced in a study of control samples from healthy donors and cancer patients. Assay used: immunoSEQ multiplex PCR; TCRdb lists only in-frame clones, some missing. The data show approximately 44,000 clones, with roughly 77% seen just once and roughly 17% held by the top ten. The sequenced material came from formalin-fixed, paraffin-embedded tissue. The origin of the receptors is a male donor with melanoma.

This sequence joins TRBV7-8 and TRBJ2-2, with D unresolved. V lost 5 bases to trimming and J lost 7 bases, with 11 bases between them. Germline assignment: CDR1 SGHVS and CDR2 FQNEAQ. The CDR3 totals 13 residues. CDR3 protein: CASSTGRDGELFF. For the CDR3, the DNA is TGTGCCAGCAGCACTGGAAGGGACGGGGAGCTGTTTTTT.

Only one count was recorded for this clone. The genes are TRBV4-1 and TRBJ1-4; D perhaps matches TRBD1 (6 bases). V lost 3 bases and J 0 bases, leaving 17 bases between the germline ends. Germline V gene sequence: CDR1 MGHRA, CDR2 YSYEKL. CDR3 length: 18 amino acids. CDR3 bases: TGCGCCAGCAGCCAGGGACCCCGGACAGCTGCAACTAATGAAAAACTGTTTTTT. It translates to CASSQGPRTAATNEKLFF.

The chain joins TRBV27 to TRBJ2-3; TRBD2 matches 7 bases. Germline assignment: CDR1 MNHEY and CDR2 SMNVEV (reference sequence). The CDR3 length is 13 residues. V shed 7 bases, J shed 5 bases, and the junction held 6 bases outside the gene matches. The DNA for the CDR3 is TGTGCCAGCACTACGGGACTACTAGATACGCAGTATTTT. Protein product: CASTTGLLDTQYF.

The CDR3 reads CSVVPGLAGGGETQYF. As DNA, the CDR3 is TGCAGCGTTGTTCCGGGTCTAGCGGGAGGAGGAGAGACCCAGTACTTC. The gene calls are TRBV29-1 and TRBJ2-5, with 11 bases identical to TRBD2. The CDR3 is made up of 16 amino acids. Germline V gives CDR1 SQVTM, CDR2 ANQGSEA. Trimming at V came to 4 bases and at J to 4 bases, leaving 11 bases not matched to a gene. The full variable domain, completed using reference TRBV29-1 and TRBJ2-5, is SAVISQKPSRDICQRGTSLTIQCQVDSQVTMMFWYRQQPGQSLTLIATANQGSEATYESGFVIDKFPISRPNLTFSTLTVSNMSPEDSSIYLCSVVPGLAGGGETQYFGPGTRLLVL.

The V call is TRBV2, the J call TRBJ1-1; D might be TRBD1 (6 bases). The CDR3 has 14 residues. V was cut by 2 bases and J by 1 base, with 8 bases left in between. Germline loops: CDR1 SNHLY, CDR2 FYNNEI. CDR3 residues: CASSEQGTNTEAFF. The CDR3 coding sequence is TGTGCCAGCAGTGAACAGGGGACGAACACTGAAGCTTTCTTT.

The V gene is TRBV10-3, the J gene TRBJ1-1, with TRBD1 matching over 10 bases. CDR1 ENHRY and CDR2 SYGVKD come from the germline V gene. The trim removed 3 bases at V and 2 bases at J, leaving 6 bases unmatched. CDR3 size: 16 residues. DNA of the CDR3: TGTGCCATCAGTGACCGGACAGGGGGACGTAACACTGAAGCTTTCTTT. It is translated as CAISDRTGGRNTEAFF.

The chain employs TRBV7-9 and TRBJ2-2; D perhaps matches TRBD1 (6 bases). CDR1 is SEHNR and CDR2 is FQNEAQ in the germline V gene (reference sequence). The CDR3 totals 15 residues. The V gene lost 6 bases and the J gene lost 6 bases, with 17 bases spanning the gap. In nucleotides, the CDR3 is TGTGCCAGCAGATCTGCCTTCAGGGGTGCCGGGGAGCTGTTTTTT. It codes for CASRSAFRGAGELFF.

There are a few counts of this clone. V and J are TRBV20-1 and TRBJ1-1; D is unresolved. The CDR3 contains 11 residues. Germline CDR1 and CDR2: DFQATT and SNEGSKA (reference sequence). V was trimmed by 6 bases and J by 4 bases, leaving 9 bases between them. The CDR3 protein is CSANSATEAFF. As DNA, the CDR3 is TGCAGTGCCAACTCGGCCACTGAAGCTTTCTTT.

The chain links TRBV4-1 to TRBJ2-3; 10 bases align to TRBD2. The CDR3 spans 20 residues. The trim removed 2 bases at V and 2 bases at J, leaving 16 bases unmatched. The germline gives CDR1 MGHRA, CDR2 YSYEKL. CDR3 protein: CASSQKSASQAGGPTDTQYF. The DNA for the CDR3 is TGCGCCAGCAGCCAAAAGTCCGCCTCACAAGCGGGAGGGCCCACAGATACGCAGTATTTT.

The chain is built from TRBV23-1 and TRBJ2-3; a possible D gene is TRBD2 (6 bases). TRBV23-1 is sorted into the ORF group, with uncertain function. Trimming removed 2 bases at V and 2 bases at J, with 11 bases between. The CDR3 is made up of 15 amino acids. The DNA of the CDR3 is TGCGCCAGCAGTCAAGGGGGGACCTTCACAGATACGCAGTATTTT. This translates into CASSQGGTFTDTQYF.

This CDR3 is CASSVSGRVDTQYF. The CDR3 bases are TGTGCCAGCAGCGTAAGTGGGCGTGTCGATACGCAGTATTTT. The rearrangement joins TRBV9 to TRBJ2-3; D is undetermined. Germline V gene sequence: CDR1 SGDLS, CDR2 YYNGEE. V lost 1 base and J lost 6, with 12 bases in between. The CDR3 is 14 amino acids.

V gene TRBV5-6 combines with J gene TRBJ2-6, with D maybe TRBD2 (6 bases). The V and J ends lost 5 bases and 0 bases respectively, with 15 bases between them. CDR1 SGHDT and CDR2 YYEEEE come from the germline V gene. The CDR3 contains 17 residues. The CDR3 bases are TGTGCCAGCAGGTTGTGGCGGGACCTCTCTGGGGCCAACGTCCTGACTTTC. Its protein product is CASRLWRDLSGANVLTF.